This T cell receptor (beta chain) was identified in a study of T cells in Graves' hyperthyroidism and ophthalmopathy. Concerning this clonotype: As the CDR3 is not closed by the conserved phenylalanine or tryptophan, this likely results from a read error. The DNA is omitted, as the CDR3 cannot be located on it reliably, and the CDR3 follows TCRdb's listing.

Based on clinical symptoms, serum thyroxine and TRAb, thyroid ultrasound and orbital computed tomography, diagnoses were reached. Germline assignment: CDR1 DFQATT and CDR2 SNEGSKA (reference sequence). The CDR3 comprises 10 residues, both ends counted. The investigators amplified TCR beta CDR3 regions from RNA transcripts. The HTBI primer set served for first-round RT-PCR of the TCR CDR3. TCRdb itself ran the multiplex PCR reads through MiXCR, one entry per CDR3 protein. The data contain hundreds of thousands of distinct CDR3 sequences, about half of them seen just once; the ten biggest clones take up 8.2%.

The V and J genes are TRBV20-1 and TRBJ1-6. The sample consisted of peripheral blood or thyroid tissue (not recorded which). The source is a woman aged 18-35 years with Graves' hyperthyroidism. This CDR3 reads CSAREIIDHS.